The 31 T cell receptor beta chains listed next were all sequenced from one sample in a study of identical twins. TCRdb ran MiXCR on the 5' RACE reads and lists one entry per CDR3 protein. The table records hundreds of thousands of distinct CDR3 sequences, 5.5% to 7.5% of them present only once. The sequenced sample was naive T cells sorted from blood. The receptors come from a man aged 18 to 35 in good health.

This clonotype appeared a few times. The chain uses TRBV6-1 and TRBJ2-1; 7 nucleotides match TRBD1. CDR1 and CDR2 (germline): MNHNS, SASEGT. The CDR3 consists of 15 residues. After removal of 6 bases from V and 12 bases from J, the junction contained 17 bases not matched to a gene. CDR3 region: CASSAHRDSESWQFF. The CDR3 DNA reads as TGTGCCAGCAGCGCACACCGGGACAGTGAAAGTTGGCAGTTCTTC.

This clonotype was counted many times. This chain connects TRBV28 to TRBJ2-1; a weak D match, TRBD2 (6 bases). This CDR3 has 15 amino acids. Trimming removed 3 bases from V and 3 bases from J, with 12 bases in between. Per germline, CDR1 MDHEN and CDR2 SYDVKM. CDR3 coding DNA: TGTGCCAGCAGTTTGGCTAGCGACTACTACAATGAGCAGTTCTTC. Protein: CASSLASDYYNEQFF. Supplemented by reference TRBV28 and TRBJ2-1, the full variable domain reads DVKVTQSSRYLVKRTGEKVFLECVQDMDHENMFWYRQDPGLGLRLIYFSYDVKMKEKGDIPEGYSVSREKKERFSLILESASTNQTSMYLCASSLASDYYNEQFFGPGTRLTVL.

This clonotype was observed at least ten times. The rearrangement links TRBV4-2 to TRBJ2-1; D might be TRBD2 (6 bases). The ends were cut back, 1 base at V and 4 bases at J, with 8 bases in the middle. The CDR3 is made up of 14 amino acids. Per germline, CDR1 LGHNA and CDR2 YNFKEQ. For the CDR3, the DNA is TGTGCCAGCAGCCAAGCACGGGGGTACAATGAGCAGTTCTTC. This gives the protein CASSQARGYNEQFF.

This clonotype came up many times. The chain recombines TRBV11-2 with TRBJ2-5; possible D gene TRBD2, 5 bases. Germline V CDR1 and CDR2: SGHAT, FQNNGV. This CDR3 contains 14 residues. Trimming left V 5 bases short and J 4 bases short, with 14 bases between. The CDR3 spells CASSLQRGRETQYF. CDR3 DNA sequence: TGTGCCAGCAGCCTACAAAGAGGGAGAGAGACCCAGTACTTC. Complete variable domain (other parts from reference TRBV11-2 and TRBJ2-5): EAGVAQSPRYKIIEKRQSVAFWCNPISGHATLYWYQQILGQGPKLLIQFQNNGVVDDSQLPKDRFSAERLKGVDSTLKIQPAKLEDSAVYLCASSLQRGRETQYFGPGTRLLVL.

This chain links TRBV6-5 with TRBJ2-2; tentative D call: TRBD2 (5 bases). Per germline, CDR1 MNHEY and CDR2 SVGAGI. This CDR3 contains 12 residues. Trimming pared 7 bases from V and 7 bases from J, leaving 10 bases between. CDR3 loop: CASTQGSGELFF. The CDR3, as DNA: TGTGCCAGCACCCAAGGGAGCGGGGAGCTGTTTTTT.

This clonotype was picked up many times. The chain carries TRBV6-1 and TRBJ2-2; perhaps TRBD1 as D (6 bases). CDR3 length: 14 amino acids. In germline, CDR1 is MNHNS, CDR2 SASEGT. V was pared by 6 bases and J by 0 bases, with 8 bases between. The chain's CDR3 is CASRGQPNTGELFF. The CDR3 DNA follows: TGTGCCAGCAGAGGACAGCCGAACACCGGGGAGCTGTTTTTT.

The chain uses TRBV29-1 and TRBJ1-2; D unresolved. The CDR3 spans 11 residues. Germline V CDR1 and CDR2: SQVTM, ANQGSEA. Trimming took off 6 bases at V and 4 bases at J, with 9 bases between the two ends. CDR3 protein: CSVGGTYGYTF. CDR3 DNA sequence: TGCAGCGTGGGAGGCACCTATGGCTACACCTTC.

This clonotype came up a few times. The rearrangement uses TRBV14 and TRBJ2-1; D uncertain. Germline V gives CDR1 SGHDN, CDR2 FVKESK. Trimming shortened V by 0 bases and J by 15 bases, and 12 bases separated the two germline ends. The CDR3 contains 12 residues. In nucleotides, the CDR3 is TGTGCCAGCAGCCAAGAGTACGCGGATCGGTTCTTC. It codes for CASSQEYADRFF.

This clonotype was recorded at least ten times. The rearrangement joins TRBV12-3 or TRBV12-4 to TRBJ2-7, with D unclear. V was trimmed by 6 bases and J by 0 bases, leaving 6 bases between them. The CDR3 is made up of 12 amino acids. CDR3 sequence: CASSGNSYEQYF. The DNA for the CDR3 is TGTGCCAGCAGCGGCAACTCCTACGAGCAGTACTTC.

This clonotype was picked up many times. J is TRBJ1-1 and V is TRBV27, with a possible D match to TRBD1 (5 bases). This CDR3 has 13 residues. The germline CDR1 and CDR2 sequences are MNHEY and SMNVEV (reference sequence). Trimming left V 5 bases short and J 7 bases short, with 14 bases between. CDR3 protein: CASSRAGTGEAFF. In nucleotides, the CDR3 is TGTGCCAGCAGTCGGGCGGGGACCGGTGAAGCTTTCTTT.

This clonotype appeared a few times. The V gene is TRBV7-6, the J gene TRBJ2-7, with 7 bases lining up with TRBD1. Germline lookup yields CDR1 SGHVS and CDR2 FNYEAQ. The trim removed 6 bases at V and 5 bases at J, leaving 7 bases unmatched. This CDR3 region has 13 residues. The CDR3 reads CASSPDRDHEQYF. The CDR3 DNA follows: TGTGCCAGCAGTCCTGACAGGGATCACGAGCAGTACTTC.

Ten or more counts support this clonotype. The chain has TRBV2 and TRBJ2-1; 7 nucleotides agree with TRBD2. Trimming cost V 3 bases and J 10 bases; bases outside gene matches: 0. The CDR3 totals 11 residues. CDR1 and CDR2 from the germline V gene are SNHLY and FYNNEI. CDR3 sequence (DNA): TGTGCCAGCAGTGATAGCGGGGAGCAGTTCTTC. Translated, it gives CASSDSGEQFF.

Only a few counts were recorded for this clonotype. The chain links TRBV4-1 to TRBJ2-2; D is unresolved. Germline assignment: CDR1 MGHRA and CDR2 YSYEKL. The CDR3 spans 15 residues. V was trimmed by 0 bases and J by 6 bases, leaving 11 bases between them. The CDR3 sequence is CASSQEISVPGELFF. The CDR3, as DNA: TGCGCCAGCAGCCAAGAAATAAGTGTCCCCGGGGAGCTGTTTTTT.

In its sample, this clonotype was seen a few times. The chain links TRBV5-1 to TRBJ2-7; 9 bases fit TRBD2. The trim removed 4 bases at V and 1 base at J, leaving 12 bases unmatched. This CDR3 region has 17 residues. Germline CDR1 SGHRS, CDR2 YFSETQ. Here the CDR3 reads CASSRGRGAGGSYEQYF. CDR3 nucleotide sequence: TGCGCCAGCAGCCGAGGCAGGGGCGCGGGAGGGTCCTACGAGCAGTACTTC.

This chain uses TRBV7-2 with TRBJ1-6; 11 bases agree with TRBD1. The V gene end was trimmed by 3 bases and the J gene end by 9 bases; junction bases not matched to a gene: 1. The CDR3 extends over 14 amino acids. Germline V lookup: CDR1 SGHTA, CDR2 FQGNSA. In DNA, the CDR3 is TGTGCCAGCAGCTTCGGACAGGGGGCTTCACCCCTCCACTTT. The encoded protein is CASSFGQGASPLHF.

At least ten counts were recorded for this clonotype. V usage is TRBV7-2 and J usage is TRBJ2-3, with D unclear. This CDR3 region has 15 residues. Germline CDR1 and CDR2: SGHTA and FQGNSA. The V and J ends lost 5 bases and 0 bases respectively, with 12 bases between them. The CDR3 spells CASSPEEASTDTQYF. Written as DNA, the CDR3 is TGTGCCAGCAGCCCCGAGGAAGCTAGCACAGATACGCAGTATTTT.

This clonotype has at least ten counts. The V and J genes are TRBV5-1 and TRBJ1-1; D is perhaps TRBD1 (5 bases). The CDR3 consists of 11 residues. Germline values: CDR1 SGHRS, CDR2 YFSETQ. Between the trimmed V and J ends, which lost 1 base and 7 bases, there was a span of 5 bases. In nucleotides, the CDR3 is TGCGCCAGCAGCTTGACAGGTGAAGCTTTCTTT. This encodes CASSLTGEAFF.

This clonotype was seen repeatedly, ten times or more. The V call is TRBV27, the J call TRBJ2-5, with D uncertain. This CDR3 is built from 15 residues. Trimming removed 0 bases from V and 4 bases from J, with 12 bases in between. Per the germline V gene, CDR1 is MNHEY and CDR2 is SMNVEV (reference sequence). The CDR3 DNA reads TGTGCCAGCAGTTTATCCCCAACCGCGCGAGAGACCCAGTACTTC. Translation gives CASSLSPTARETQYF.

This clonotype was counted at least ten times. The chain combines TRBV29-1 with TRBJ2-1, with D unresolved. The germline V gene has CDR1 SQVTM and CDR2 ANQGSEA. The CDR3 sequence is 11 residues long. V was cut by 4 bases and J by 9 bases, with 10 bases left in between. DNA of the CDR3: TGCAGCGTTGCTAGGCTGGGTGAGCAGTTCTTC. Amino acids: CSVARLGEQFF.

This clonotype has ten or more counts. The chain is built from TRBV12-3 or TRBV12-4 and TRBJ1-4, with D uncertain. The CDR3 runs to 13 residues. Trimming took off 1 base at V and 12 bases at J, with 12 bases between the two ends. The CDR3 sequence is CASSLGVRMELFF. CDR3 nucleotide sequence: TGTGCCAGCAGTTTAGGGGTCAGGATGGAACTGTTTTTT.

V usage is TRBV3-1 and J usage is TRBJ2-1; D is tentatively TRBD1 or TRBD2 (5 bases each). The CDR3 has 16 residues. Germline V gives CDR1 LGHDT, CDR2 YNNKEL (reference sequence). V gave up 4 bases and J gave up 9 bases, with 22 bases separating them. In nucleotides, the CDR3 is TGTGCCAGCAGCCTCGGCAGCCCGGGAACTGGGGGTGAGCAGTTCTTC. It specifies CASSLGSPGTGGEQFF.

The chain recombines TRBV15 with TRBJ2-6; TRBD1 is a possible D gene (5 bases). Germline values: CDR1 LNHNV, CDR2 YYDKDF (reference sequence). Trimming left V 0 bases short and J 0 bases short, with 15 bases between. This CDR3 region has 19 residues. The DNA of the CDR3 is TGTGCCACCAGCAGAGATCAGGGCTTACCTCTCTCTGGGGCCAACGTCCTGACTTTC. Translation gives CATSRDQGLPLSGANVLTF.

In this sample, this clonotype turned up many times. V gene TRBV20-1 combines with J gene TRBJ2-3; weak D call: TRBD2 (6 bases). The CDR3 runs 15 residues. Trimming took 0 bases from V and 2 from J, leaving 12 bases between them. Germline V gene data show CDR1 as DFQATT and CDR2 as SNEGSKA (reference sequence). Written as DNA, the CDR3 is TGCAGTGCTAGAGATGGCGGGAACCCCACAGATACGCAGTATTTT. As protein: CSARDGGNPTDTQYF.

The chain links TRBV19 to TRBJ2-1; TRBD1 matches at 11 bases. J lost 3 bases, V lost 3 bases, and 10 bases had no gene match. The CDR3 covers 18 residues. The V gene's germline CDR1 is LNHDA and CDR2 SQIVND (reference sequence). The CDR3 protein is CASSIGQGALPRYNEQFF. The CDR3 coding sequence is TGTGCCAGTAGTATCGGACAGGGGGCTCTTCCTCGCTACAATGAGCAGTTCTTC.

This clonotype occurred a few times. The chain couples TRBV12-3 or TRBV12-4 to TRBJ1-2; D is possibly TRBD1 (6 bases). The CDR3 sequence is 13 residues long. The V end was cut by 3 bases, the J end by 5 bases, with 10 bases between. The CDR3 reads CASSFGGQYGYTF. For the CDR3, the DNA is TGTGCCAGCAGTTTTGGGGGGCAGTATGGCTACACCTTC.

Many counts were recorded for this clonotype. The chain combines TRBV10-3 with TRBJ2-7, with 8 bases aligning to TRBD1. CDR1 is ENHRY and CDR2 is SYGVKD in the germline V gene. The CDR3 length is 12 residues. The V gene end was trimmed by 6 bases and the J gene end by 6 bases; junction bases not matched to a gene: 4. CDR3 in amino acids: CAIRDREGEQYF. CDR3 sequence (DNA): TGTGCCATCAGGGACAGGGAAGGCGAGCAGTACTTC.

This clonotype was recorded at least ten times. This chain links TRBV6-1 with TRBJ2-7, with 8 bases aligning to TRBD1. CDR1 MNHNS and CDR2 SASEGT come from the germline V gene. After removal of 5 bases from V and 5 bases from J, the junction contained 11 bases not matched to a gene. The CDR3 extends over 15 amino acids. CDR3 sequence reads: CASSRLAGGIDEQYF. CDR3 coding DNA: TGTGCCAGCAGTAGACTGGCAGGGGGCATCGACGAGCAGTACTTC.

This clonotype was seen ten or more times. An end of the junction does not agree with germline; a read error may underlie this. The rearrangement joins TRBV7-9 to TRBJ1-1, with D perhaps matching TRBD1 (5 bases). The germline V gene has CDR1 SEHNR and CDR2 FQNEAQ (reference sequence). There are 14 residues in the CDR3. The CDR3 loop is CASSPLGANTEAFF. DNA of the CDR3: TGCGCCAGCAGCCCCCTTGGGGCGAACACTGAAGCTTTCTTT.

This clonotype was counted only a few times. The chain is built from TRBV27 and TRBJ1-6; no reliable D call. Trimming shortened V by 4 bases and J by 0 bases, and 7 bases separated the two germline ends. This CDR3 has 15 amino acids. Germline V gives CDR1 MNHEY, CDR2 SMNVEV (reference sequence). CDR3 in DNA: TGTGCCAGCAGTTCGAGGAGCTCCTATAATTCACCCCTCCACTTT. Amino acid sequence: CASSSRSSYNSPLHF.

The chain recombines TRBV12-3 or TRBV12-4 with TRBJ2-1; D remains ambiguous. The germline V and J ends were trimmed by 4 bases and 10 bases, with 14 bases remaining between them. This CDR3 has 13 residues. The CDR3 DNA is TGTGCCAGCAGTTCAGACCGCTTCGAGGAGCAGTTCTTC. Amino acids: CASSSDRFEEQFF.

This clonotype has a handful of counts. The chain is built from TRBV14 and TRBJ1-1, with D possibly matching TRBD1 (5 bases). The CDR3 runs 14 residues. Trimming left V 0 bases short and J 4 bases short, with 9 bases between. Looked up from germline, CDR1 is SGHDN and CDR2 is FVKESK. The CDR3 nucleotides are TGTGCCAGCAGCCAAGAATCCGGGGGCACTGAAGCTTTCTTT. It translates to CASSQESGGTEAFF.